The rows below give T cell receptor beta chains drawn from one sample of a study of CD8 T cells in ankylosing spondylitis. TCRdb processed the 5' RACE reads anew with MiXCR; each CDR3 protein has one entry. Of roughly 240,000 distinct CDR3 sequences detected, approximately 30% appear once; the ten largest clones hold 4% to 5.5%. Sample: blood, either unsorted or a sorted T cell fraction (not recorded which). Receptor source: a male donor with ankylosing spondylitis or in good health (not recorded which). The CDR3 runs from the conserved cysteine through the conserved F or W. D genes are given only for firm matches. Where a row states a size, it is once, few, many or the class of an expanded clone; other rows omit it.

abundance	v_gene	j_gene	d_gene	CDR3nt	CDR3aa
few	TRBV7-9	TRBJ2-2	-	TGTGCCAGCAGCTTCCGGGGGAACACCGGGGAGCTGTTTTTT	CASSFRGNTGELFF
-	TRBV10-3	TRBJ2-5	-	TGTGCCATCAGTGAGCCCCAGCAGGGCCGCCAAGAGACCCAGTACTTC	CAISEPQQGRQETQYF
-	TRBV7-2	TRBJ2-3	-	TGTGCCAGCAGCCCCTTTCCGGCAGGCACAGATACGCAGTATTTT	CASSPFPAGTDTQYF
-	TRBV10-3	TRBJ1-1	TRBD1	TGTGCCATCAGTGCTGACAGGGCTTCTGAAGCTTTCTTT	CAISADRASEAFF
few	TRBV20-1	TRBJ2-2	-	TGCAGTGCTTTAGAACAGGGGAACACCGGGGAGCTGTTTTTT	CSALEQGNTGELFF
few	TRBV20-1	TRBJ1-2	-	TGCAGTGTCTCCGGGGGTGAGGGTTATGGCTACACCTTC	CSVSGGEGYGYTF
-	TRBV20-1	TRBJ2-7	-	TGCAGTGCTATTCCGGGAACAGGTCCCGGCGAGCAGTACTTC	CSAIPGTGPGEQYF
-	TRBV20-1	TRBJ1-2	-	TGCAGTGCTAGGGGGACGCTACGTAACTCTACCCACTATGGCTACACCTTC	CSARGTLRNSTHYGYTF
-	TRBV24-1	TRBJ1-2	-	TGTGCCACCAGTGAAAACAGGAACGGCTACACCTTC	CATSENRNGYTF
-	TRBV25-1	TRBJ1-5	-	TGTGCCAGCAGTGGGGTGGGGAGCAATCAGCCCCAGCATTTT	CASSGVGSNQPQHF
-	TRBV27	TRBJ2-3	-	TGTGCCAGCAGTTTAGGGCGGGGACGCACAGATACGCAGTATTTT	CASSLGRGRTDTQYF
many	TRBV5-1	TRBJ1-5	-	TGCGCCAGCAGCTTGGGAGGGATGAGCAATCAGCCCCAGCATTTT	CASSLGGMSNQPQHF
-	TRBV5-1	TRBJ1-6	TRBD1	TGCGCCAGCAGCTTGGTATCCGCAGGGGGCGCCTCACCCCTCCACTTT	CASSLVSAGGASPLHF
many	TRBV5-6	TRBJ2-1	TRBD1	TGTGCCAGCAGCTTGAGGACAGGGTACGGGAATGAGCAGTTCTTC	CASSLRTGYGNEQFF
few	TRBV28	TRBJ1-3	-	TGTGCCAGCAGTCCCAGGGCCTGGAGCTCTGGAAACACCATATATTTT	CASSPRAWSSGNTIYF
-	TRBV4-1	TRBJ2-1	-	TGCGCCAGCAGCCAAGATCTGGGCACTAGTAACCCCCGTGAGCAGTTCTTC	CASSQDLGTSNPREQFF
few	TRBV5-5	TRBJ1-2	-	TGTGCCAGCAGCTTGCAACACAGCTATGGCTACACCTTC	CASSLQHSYGYTF
-	TRBV20-1	TRBJ2-1	-	TGCAGTGCTAGTCACAGCAATGAGCAGTTCTTC	CSASHSNEQFF
-	TRBV28	TRBJ2-7	-	TGTGCCAGCAGTGAGAGCGTGGTTTACGAGCAGTACTTC	CASSESVVYEQYF
few	TRBV10-3	TRBJ2-5	TRBD2	TGTGCCATCAGCGAGCGGGGAGAGACCCAGTACTTC	CAISERGETQYF
-	TRBV5-1	TRBJ2-3	-	TGCGCCAGCAGAACCTCAGGTTGGGCTGCAGATACGCAGTATTTT	CASRTSGWAADTQYF
few	TRBV5-6	TRBJ2-7	-	TGTGCCAGCAGCTTGGGCAGGGCTAAGGACGAGCAGTACTTC	CASSLGRAKDEQYF
once	TRBV3-1	TRBJ2-1	TRBD2	TGTGCCAGCAGGGGGACTAGCGGAGATCATGAGCAGTTCTTC	CASRGTSGDHEQFF
-	TRBV7-7	TRBJ2-2	-	TGTGCTAGCAGCTTTGCCCCCTTGAACACCGGGGAGCTGTTTTTT	CASSFAPLNTGELFF
few	TRBV20-1	TRBJ2-7	-	TGCAGTGCTAGAGATTTGCGGGAAGAAATCTACGAGCAGTACTTC	CSARDLREEIYEQYF
-	TRBV29-1	TRBJ2-3	-	TGCAGCGTTGAAGGGGTCTCGGGAGATACGCAGTATTTT	CSVEGVSGDTQYF
-	TRBV20-1	TRBJ1-5	-	TGCAGTGCGAGGGTTACTAGCAATCAGCCCCAGCATTTT	CSARVTSNQPQHF
once	TRBV20-1	TRBJ2-3	TRBD1	TGCAGTGCATCACAGGGGGATTATACGCAGTATTTT	CSASQGDYTQYF
once	TRBV20-1	TRBJ2-3	-	TGCAGTGCTAGTAGGGGCCCTAGCACAGATACGCAGTATTTT	CSASRGPSTDTQYF
-	TRBV4-1	TRBJ2-7	-	TGCGCCAGCAGCCCGGTCCGAACTACGGACGAGCAGTACTTC	CASSPVRTTDEQYF
-	TRBV29-1	TRBJ1-2	-	TGCAGCGTTGAAGGAGGGTTTCACTCCTATGATGGCTACACCTTC	CSVEGGFHSYDGYTF
-	TRBV20-1	TRBJ2-1	-	TGCAGTGCTAGAGTGGCGGGTAGTTACAATGAGCAGTTCTTC	CSARVAGSYNEQFF
-	TRBV9	TRBJ2-3	TRBD2	TGTGCCAGCAGCGCGACTAGCGGGGGGTCGGCAGATACGCAGTATTTT	CASSATSGGSADTQYF
-	TRBV6-1	TRBJ1-3	TRBD1	TGTGCCAGCAGCCGGGACAGACAAAACTCTGGAAACACCATATATTTT	CASSRDRQNSGNTIYF
few	TRBV29-1	TRBJ2-7	TRBD1	TGCAGCGTTGCGGGACAGGCAAGATCCTACGAGCAGTACTTC	CSVAGQARSYEQYF
few	TRBV7-8	TRBJ2-7	-	TGTGCCAGCAGCTTAGAAGAGAGGGCACTAACCTACGAGCAGTACTTC	CASSLEERALTYEQYF
-	TRBV20-1	TRBJ2-3	TRBD2	TGCAGTGCCCTGACTAGCGTTGGCACAGATACGCAGTATTTT	CSALTSVGTDTQYF
few	TRBV10-3	TRBJ2-7	-	TGTGCCATCAGTGAGGGCAGCTACGAGCAGTACTTC	CAISEGSYEQYF
-	TRBV27	TRBJ2-1	-	TGTGCCAGCAGTTTATCTCTGGTTTCCTACAATGAGCAGTTCTTC	CASSLSLVSYNEQFF
-	TRBV6-6	TRBJ2-5	-	TGTGCCAGCAGCCGGAGCAGGGGTGAGACCCAGTACTTC	CASSRSRGETQYF
few	TRBV7-6	TRBJ2-2	-	TGTGCCAGCAGCTTGGACCTCGAGAACACCGGGGAGCTGTTTTTT	CASSLDLENTGELFF
few	TRBV28	TRBJ2-7	-	TGTGCCAGCAGGTCTACTCGGCAGGGGCCTACCTCCTACGAGCAGTACTTC	CASRSTRQGPTSYEQYF
few	TRBV25-1	TRBJ2-3	-	TGTGCCAGCAGCCAGGCAGGGCAATTATCGGATACGCAGTATTTT	CASSQAGQLSDTQYF
-	TRBV4-2	TRBJ2-7	TRBD2	TGTGCCAGCAGCCAAGGGACTAGCGGGGCCGACGAGCAGTACTTC	CASSQGTSGADEQYF
-	TRBV6-1	TRBJ2-7	TRBD2	TGTGCCAGCGCCCGGACTAGCGTGGGCTACGAGCAGTACTTC	CASARTSVGYEQYF
few	TRBV20-1	TRBJ2-7	TRBD1	TGCAGTGCTGGGGGACAGGGTCGCCCCTACGAGCAGTACTTC	CSAGGQGRPYEQYF
few	TRBV20-1	TRBJ2-7	-	TGCAGTGCTAGTCCACCGGGACACCCTTTAGGGCCCTACGAGCAGTACTTC	CSASPPGHPLGPYEQYF
few	TRBV29-1	TRBJ1-2	TRBD1	TGCAGCGTTGACCGGGCGCGTACAGGGGATGGCTACACCTTC	CSVDRARTGDGYTF
-	TRBV29-1	TRBJ2-5	-	TGCAGCGTTGAAGTTACCAACCAAGAGACCCAGTACTTC	CSVEVTNQETQYF
few	TRBV27	TRBJ2-3	-	TGTGCCAGCAGTTTGACAACTGACAGTTACACAGATACGCAGTATTTT	CASSLTTDSYTDTQYF
few	TRBV20-1	TRBJ1-5	-	TGCAGTGCTAGAGATCGTGGGAGGAGCAATCAGCCCCAGCATTTT	CSARDRGRSNQPQHF
few	TRBV5-1	TRBJ2-7	-	TGCGCCAGCAGCCAACCCGGAGTTTCCTACGAGCAGTACTTC	CASSQPGVSYEQYF
-	TRBV10-3	TRBJ2-5	-	TGTGCCATCAGCCGAGACGGGATGGGCGGCGAGACCCAGTACTTC	CAISRDGMGGETQYF